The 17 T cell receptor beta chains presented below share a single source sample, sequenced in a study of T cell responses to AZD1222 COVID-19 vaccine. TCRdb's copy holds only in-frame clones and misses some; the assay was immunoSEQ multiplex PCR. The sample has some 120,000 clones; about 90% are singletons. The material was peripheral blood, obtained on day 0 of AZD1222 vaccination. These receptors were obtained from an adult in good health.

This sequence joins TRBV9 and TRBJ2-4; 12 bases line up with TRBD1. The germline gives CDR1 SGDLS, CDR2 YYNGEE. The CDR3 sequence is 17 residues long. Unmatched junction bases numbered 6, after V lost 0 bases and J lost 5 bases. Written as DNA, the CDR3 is TGTGCCAGCAGCGTAGCCCCCGGGACAGGGGGCGAAAACATTCAGTACTTC. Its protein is CASSVAPGTGGENIQYF.

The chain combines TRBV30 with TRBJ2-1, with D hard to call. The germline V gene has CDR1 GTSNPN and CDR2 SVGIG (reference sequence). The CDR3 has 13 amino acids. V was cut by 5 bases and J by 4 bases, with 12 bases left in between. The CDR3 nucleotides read TGTGCCTGGGATGCGGCTACTTACAATGAGCAGTTCTTC. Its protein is CAWDAATYNEQFF.

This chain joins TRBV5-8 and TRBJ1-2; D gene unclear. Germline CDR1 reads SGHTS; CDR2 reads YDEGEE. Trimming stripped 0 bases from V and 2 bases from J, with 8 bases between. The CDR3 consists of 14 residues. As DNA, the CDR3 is TGTGCCAGCAGCTTGGCTGGTAGAAACTATGGCTACACCTTC. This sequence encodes CASSLAGRNYGYTF.

The CDR3 DNA is TGTGCCAGCGGTCCCTCTACTGAAGCTTTCTTT. It specifies CASGPSTEAFF. This chain links TRBV12-3 or TRBV12-4 with TRBJ1-1; D not resolved. This CDR3 has 11 residues. The V end lost 8 bases, the J end lost 5 bases, and 9 bases lay between the germline ends.

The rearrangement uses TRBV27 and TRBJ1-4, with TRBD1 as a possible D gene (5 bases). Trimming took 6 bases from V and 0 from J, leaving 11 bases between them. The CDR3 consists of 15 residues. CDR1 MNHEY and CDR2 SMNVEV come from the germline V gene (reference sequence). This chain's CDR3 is CASRYTQATNEKLFF. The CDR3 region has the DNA TGTGCCAGCAGGTACACACAGGCAACTAATGAAAAACTGTTTTTT.

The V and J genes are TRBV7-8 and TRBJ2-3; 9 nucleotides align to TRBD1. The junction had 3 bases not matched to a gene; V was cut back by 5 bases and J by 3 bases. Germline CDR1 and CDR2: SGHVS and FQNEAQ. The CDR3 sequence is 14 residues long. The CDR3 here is CASSHGTGTDTQYF. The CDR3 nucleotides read TGTGCCAGCAGCCACGGGACAGGGACAGATACGCAGTATTTT.

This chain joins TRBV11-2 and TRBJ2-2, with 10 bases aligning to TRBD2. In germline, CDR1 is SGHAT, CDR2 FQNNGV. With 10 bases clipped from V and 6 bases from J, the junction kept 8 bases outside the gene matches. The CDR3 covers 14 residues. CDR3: CATLSGRAAGELFF. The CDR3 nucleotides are TGTGCCACCCTAAGCGGGAGGGCCGCCGGGGAGCTGTTTTTT.

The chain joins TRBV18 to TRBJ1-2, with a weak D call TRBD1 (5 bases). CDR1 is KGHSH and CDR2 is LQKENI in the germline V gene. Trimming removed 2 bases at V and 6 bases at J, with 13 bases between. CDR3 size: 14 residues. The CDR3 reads CASSPGGRVDGYTF. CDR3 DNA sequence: TGTGCCAGCTCACCAGGGGGGAGAGTGGATGGCTACACCTTC.

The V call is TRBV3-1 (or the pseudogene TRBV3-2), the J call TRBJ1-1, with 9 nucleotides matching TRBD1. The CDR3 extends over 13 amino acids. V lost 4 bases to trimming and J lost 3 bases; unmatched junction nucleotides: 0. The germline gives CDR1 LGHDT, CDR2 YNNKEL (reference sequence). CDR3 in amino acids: CASSRQGDTEAFF. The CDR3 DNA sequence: TGTGCCAGCAGCCGACAGGGGGACACTGAAGCTTTCTTT.

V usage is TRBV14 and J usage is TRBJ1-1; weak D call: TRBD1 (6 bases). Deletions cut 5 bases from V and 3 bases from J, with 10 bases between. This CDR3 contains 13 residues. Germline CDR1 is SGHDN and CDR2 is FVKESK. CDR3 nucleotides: TGTGCCAGCAGCTTTAACAGGGACACTGAAGCTTTCTTT. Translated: CASSFNRDTEAFF.

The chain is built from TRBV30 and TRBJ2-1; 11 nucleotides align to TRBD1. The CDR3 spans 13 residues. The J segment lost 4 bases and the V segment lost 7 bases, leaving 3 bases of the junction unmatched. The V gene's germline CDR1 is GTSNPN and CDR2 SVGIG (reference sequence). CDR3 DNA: TGTGCCTCCGGGACAGGGGGTTACAATGAGCAGTTCTTC. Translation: CASGTGGYNEQFF.

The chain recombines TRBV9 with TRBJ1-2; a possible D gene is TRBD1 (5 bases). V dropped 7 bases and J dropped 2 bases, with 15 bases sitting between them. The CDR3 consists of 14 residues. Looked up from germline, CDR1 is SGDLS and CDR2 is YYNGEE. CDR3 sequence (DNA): TGTGCCAGCTGGGGGAGTGGAGGAAACTATGGCTACACCTTC. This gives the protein CASWGSGGNYGYTF.

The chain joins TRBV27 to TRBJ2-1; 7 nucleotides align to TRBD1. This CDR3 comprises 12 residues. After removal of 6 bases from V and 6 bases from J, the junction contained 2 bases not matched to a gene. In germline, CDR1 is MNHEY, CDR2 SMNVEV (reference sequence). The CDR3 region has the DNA TGTGCCAGCAGAACAGGGGTCAATGAGCAGTTCTTC. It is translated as CASRTGVNEQFF.

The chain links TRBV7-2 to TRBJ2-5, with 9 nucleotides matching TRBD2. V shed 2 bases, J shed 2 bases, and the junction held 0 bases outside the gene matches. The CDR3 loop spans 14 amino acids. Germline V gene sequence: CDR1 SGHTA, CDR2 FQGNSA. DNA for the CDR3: TGTGCCAGCAGCTTAACTAGCGGGCAAGAGACCCAGTACTTC. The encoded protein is CASSLTSGQETQYF.

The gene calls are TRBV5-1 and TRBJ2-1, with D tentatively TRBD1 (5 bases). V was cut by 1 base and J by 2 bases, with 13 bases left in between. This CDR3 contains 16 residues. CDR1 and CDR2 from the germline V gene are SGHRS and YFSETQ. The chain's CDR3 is CASSLTTGTPYNEQFF. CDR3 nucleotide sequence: TGCGCCAGCAGCTTGACTACAGGAACCCCCTACAATGAGCAGTTCTTC.

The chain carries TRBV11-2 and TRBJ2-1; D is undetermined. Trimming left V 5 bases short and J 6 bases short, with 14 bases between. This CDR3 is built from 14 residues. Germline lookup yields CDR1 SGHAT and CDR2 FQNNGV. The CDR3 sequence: CASSHGPNVNEQFF. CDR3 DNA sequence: TGTGCCAGCAGCCACGGACCCAACGTCAATGAGCAGTTCTTC.

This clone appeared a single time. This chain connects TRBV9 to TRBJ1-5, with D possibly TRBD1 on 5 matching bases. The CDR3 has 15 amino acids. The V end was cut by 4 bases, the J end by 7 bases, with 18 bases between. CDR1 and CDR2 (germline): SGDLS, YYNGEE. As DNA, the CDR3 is TGTGCCAGCAGCCCTACGGAGGGGACGGGGCAGCCCCAGCATTTT. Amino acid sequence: CASSPTEGTGQPQHF.